This record looks at one T cell receptor beta chain sequence and its context. The data originate from a study of OX40 agonist ivuxolimab in advanced cancers. Overall study: Across the patients, intravenous ivuxolimab was delivered every 2 weeks at 0.01 to 10 mg/kg.

The CDR3 is 14 amino acids. V was cut by 5 bases and J by 4 bases, with 14 bases left in between. CDR1 is SGHTA and CDR2 is FQGNSA in the germline V gene. The method was immunoSEQ multiplex PCR; TCRdb's version includes in-frame clones alone and lacks a portion of them. Of about 80,000 clones listed, just over 85% were seen once; the top ten hold 1.9%. The clonotype comes from an adult with an advanced solid tumor such as melanoma, head and neck, liver or kidney cancer. The chain combines TRBV7-2 with TRBJ1-2; D is perhaps TRBD1 (5 bases). The sequenced sample was CD4+ or CD8+ T cells sorted from blood, obtained in a trial of the OX40 agonist ivuxolimab. The CDR3 loop is CASSRLGGTYGYTF. In DNA form, the CDR3 reads TGTGCCAGCAGCCGTCTGGGGGGTACCTATGGCTACACCTTC.